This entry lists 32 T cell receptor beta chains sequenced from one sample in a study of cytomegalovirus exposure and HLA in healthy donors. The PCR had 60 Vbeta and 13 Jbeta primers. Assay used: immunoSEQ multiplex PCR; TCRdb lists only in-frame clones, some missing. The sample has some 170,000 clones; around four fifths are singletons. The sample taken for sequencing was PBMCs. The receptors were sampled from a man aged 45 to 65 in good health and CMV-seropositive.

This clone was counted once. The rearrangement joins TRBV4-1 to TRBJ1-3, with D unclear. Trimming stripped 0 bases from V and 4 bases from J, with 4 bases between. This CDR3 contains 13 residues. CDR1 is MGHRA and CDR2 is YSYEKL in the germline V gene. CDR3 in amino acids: CASSQDQGNTIYF. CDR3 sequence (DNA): TGCGCCAGCAGCCAAGATCAGGGAAACACCATATATTTT.

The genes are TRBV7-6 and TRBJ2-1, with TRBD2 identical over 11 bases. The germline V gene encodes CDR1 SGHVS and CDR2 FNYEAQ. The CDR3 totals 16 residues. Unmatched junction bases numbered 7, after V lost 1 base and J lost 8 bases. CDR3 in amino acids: CASSLGRLAGIYEQFF. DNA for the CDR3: TGTGCCAGCAGCTTAGGGAGACTAGCGGGAATTTATGAGCAGTTCTTC. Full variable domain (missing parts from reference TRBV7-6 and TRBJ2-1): GAGVSQSPRYKVTKRGQDVALRCDPISGHVSLYWYRQALGQGPEFLTYFNYEAQQDKSGLPNDRFSAERPEGSISTLTIQRTEQRDSAMYRCASSLGRLAGIYEQFFGPGTRLTVL.

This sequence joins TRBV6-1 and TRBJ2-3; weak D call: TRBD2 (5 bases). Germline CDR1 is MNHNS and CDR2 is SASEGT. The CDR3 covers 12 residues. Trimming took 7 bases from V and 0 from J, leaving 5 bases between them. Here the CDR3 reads CASTGSTDTQYF. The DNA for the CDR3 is TGTGCCAGCACGGGGAGCACAGATACGCAGTATTTT.

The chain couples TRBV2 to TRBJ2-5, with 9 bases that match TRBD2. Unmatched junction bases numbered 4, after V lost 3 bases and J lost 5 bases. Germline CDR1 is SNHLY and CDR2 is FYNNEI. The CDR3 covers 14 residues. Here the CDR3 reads CASSELAGAETQYF. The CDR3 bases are TGTGCCAGCAGTGAGTTAGCGGGGGCCGAGACCCAGTACTTC.

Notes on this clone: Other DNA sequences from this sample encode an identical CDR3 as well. Here the CDR3 DNA reads TGTGCCAGCAGCTTAGCAGGGGGTAGCAATCAGCCCCAGCATTTT. Translation: CASSLAGGSNQPQHF. V is TRBV7-2 and J is TRBJ1-5; tentatively, D is TRBD1 (6 bases). Looked up from germline, CDR1 is SGHTA and CDR2 is FQGNSA. Trimming removed 0 bases at V and 0 bases at J, with 6 bases between. The CDR3 is 15 amino acids.

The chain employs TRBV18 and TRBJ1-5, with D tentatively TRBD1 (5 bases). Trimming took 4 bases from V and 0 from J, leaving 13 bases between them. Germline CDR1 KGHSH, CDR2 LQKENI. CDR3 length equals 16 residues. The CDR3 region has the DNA TGTGCCAGCTCACTCCGACAGATTTATAGCAATCAGCCCCAGCATTTT. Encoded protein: CASSLRQIYSNQPQHF.

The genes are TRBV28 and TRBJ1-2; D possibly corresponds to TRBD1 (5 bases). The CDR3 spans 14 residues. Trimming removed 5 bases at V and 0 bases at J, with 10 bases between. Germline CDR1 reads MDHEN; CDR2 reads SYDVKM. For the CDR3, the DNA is TGTGCCAGCAGTACGACAGTGACTAACTATGGCTACACCTTC. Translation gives CASSTTVTNYGYTF.

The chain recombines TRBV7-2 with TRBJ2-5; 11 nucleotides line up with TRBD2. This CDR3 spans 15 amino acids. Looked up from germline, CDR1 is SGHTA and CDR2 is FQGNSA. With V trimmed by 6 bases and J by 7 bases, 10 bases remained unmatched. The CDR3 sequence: CASRQIAGGRGTQYF. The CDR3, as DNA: TGTGCCAGCAGACAGATAGCGGGGGGGCGAGGGACCCAGTACTTC. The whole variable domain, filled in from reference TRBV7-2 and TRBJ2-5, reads GAGVSQSPSNKVTEKGKDVELRCDPISGHTALYWYRQSLGQGLEFLIYFQGNSAPDKSGLPSDRFSAERTGGSVSTLTIQRTQQEDSAVYLCASRQIAGGRGTQYFGPGTRLLVL.

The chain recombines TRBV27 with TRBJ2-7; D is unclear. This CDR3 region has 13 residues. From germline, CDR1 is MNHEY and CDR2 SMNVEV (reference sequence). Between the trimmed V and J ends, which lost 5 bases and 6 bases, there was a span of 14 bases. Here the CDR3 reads CASSPNSMGEQYF. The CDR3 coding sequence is TGTGCCAGCAGTCCAAATAGCATGGGCGAGCAGTACTTC.

The CDR3 is CASSSGLAGGQETQYF. In nucleotides, the CDR3 is TGTGCCAGCAGTAGTGGACTAGCGGGGGGACAAGAGACCCAGTACTTC. The J gene is TRBJ2-5, the V gene TRBV2; TRBD2 matches at 14 bases. After removal of 5 bases from V and 2 bases from J, the junction contained 4 bases not matched to a gene. CDR3 length: 16 residues. The germline gives CDR1 SNHLY, CDR2 FYNNEI.

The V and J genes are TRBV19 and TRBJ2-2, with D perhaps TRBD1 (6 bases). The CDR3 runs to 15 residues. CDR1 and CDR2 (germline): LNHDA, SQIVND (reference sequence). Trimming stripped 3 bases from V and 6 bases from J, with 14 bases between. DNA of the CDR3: TGTGCCAGTAGTATCGCGCAGGGGTTCTCCGGGGAGCTGTTTTTT. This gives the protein CASSIAQGFSGELFF. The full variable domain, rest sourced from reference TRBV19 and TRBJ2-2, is DGGITQSPKYLFRKEGQNVTLSCEQNLNHDAMYWYRQDPGQGLRLIYYSQIVNDFQKGDIAEGYSVSREKKESFPLTVTSAQKNPTAFYLCASSIAQGFSGELFFGEGSRLTVL.

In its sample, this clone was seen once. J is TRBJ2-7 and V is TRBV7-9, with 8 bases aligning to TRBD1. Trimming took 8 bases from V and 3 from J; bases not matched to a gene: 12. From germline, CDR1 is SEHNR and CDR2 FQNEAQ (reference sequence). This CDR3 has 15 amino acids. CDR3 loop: CASRRGVDRDYEQYF. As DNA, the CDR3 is TGTGCCAGCCGTAGGGGCGTGGACAGGGACTACGAGCAGTACTTC.

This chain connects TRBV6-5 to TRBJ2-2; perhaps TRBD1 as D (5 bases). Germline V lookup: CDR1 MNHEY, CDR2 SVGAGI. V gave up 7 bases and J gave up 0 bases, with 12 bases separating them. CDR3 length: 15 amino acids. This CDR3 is CASTMGPTNTGELFF. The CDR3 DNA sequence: TGTGCCAGCACTATGGGGCCAACGAACACCGGGGAGCTGTTTTTT.

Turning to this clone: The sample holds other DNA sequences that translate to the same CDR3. The CDR3 nucleotides read TGCGCCAGCAACGACTTCTCGAGCACAGATACGCAGTATTTT. This translates into CASNDFSSTDTQYF. The gene calls are TRBV10-2 and TRBJ2-3; D not resolved. The CDR3 is made up of 14 amino acids. Germline lookup yields CDR1 WSHSY and CDR2 SAAADI. V lost 7 bases to trimming and J lost 0 bases, with 11 bases between them.

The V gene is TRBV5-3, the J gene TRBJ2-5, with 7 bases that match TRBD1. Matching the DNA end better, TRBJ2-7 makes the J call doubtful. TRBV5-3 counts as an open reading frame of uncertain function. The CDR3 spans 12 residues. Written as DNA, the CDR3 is TGTGCCAGAAGCTCGACAGGGCACGAGCAGTACTTC. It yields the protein CARSSTGHEQYF.

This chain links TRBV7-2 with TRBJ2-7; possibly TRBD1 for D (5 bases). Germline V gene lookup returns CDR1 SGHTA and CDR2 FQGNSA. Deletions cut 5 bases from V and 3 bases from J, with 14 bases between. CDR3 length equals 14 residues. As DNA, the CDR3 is TGTGCCAGCAGCCTACAACAGGATCTCTACGAGCAGTACTTC. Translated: CASSLQQDLYEQYF.

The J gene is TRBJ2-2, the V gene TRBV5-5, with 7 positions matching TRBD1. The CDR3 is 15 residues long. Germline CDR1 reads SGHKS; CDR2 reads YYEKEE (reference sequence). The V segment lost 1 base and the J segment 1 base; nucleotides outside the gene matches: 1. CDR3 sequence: CASSLQGENTGELFF. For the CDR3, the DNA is TGTGCCAGCAGCTTGCAGGGGGAGAACACCGGGGAGCTGTTTTTT.

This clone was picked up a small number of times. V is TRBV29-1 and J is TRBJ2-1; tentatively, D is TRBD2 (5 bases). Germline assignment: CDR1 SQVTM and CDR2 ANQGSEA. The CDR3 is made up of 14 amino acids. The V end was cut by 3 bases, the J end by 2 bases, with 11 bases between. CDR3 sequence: CSVDPAGAYNEQFF. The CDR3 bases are TGCAGCGTTGATCCTGCCGGGGCCTACAATGAGCAGTTCTTC.

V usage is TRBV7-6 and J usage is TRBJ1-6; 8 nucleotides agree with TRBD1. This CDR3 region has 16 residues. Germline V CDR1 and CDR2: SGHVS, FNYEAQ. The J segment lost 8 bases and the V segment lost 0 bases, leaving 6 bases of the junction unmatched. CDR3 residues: CASSLAQGGSDSPLHF. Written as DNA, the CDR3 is TGTGCCAGCAGCTTAGCACAGGGGGGTTCAGATTCACCCCTCCACTTT.

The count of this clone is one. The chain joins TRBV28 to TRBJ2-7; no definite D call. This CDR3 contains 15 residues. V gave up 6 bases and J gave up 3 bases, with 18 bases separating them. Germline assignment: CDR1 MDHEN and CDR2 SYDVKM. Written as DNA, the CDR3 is TGTGCCAGCAGCCGCCCGTATGGCGGAATCTACGAGCAGTACTTC. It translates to CASSRPYGGIYEQYF.

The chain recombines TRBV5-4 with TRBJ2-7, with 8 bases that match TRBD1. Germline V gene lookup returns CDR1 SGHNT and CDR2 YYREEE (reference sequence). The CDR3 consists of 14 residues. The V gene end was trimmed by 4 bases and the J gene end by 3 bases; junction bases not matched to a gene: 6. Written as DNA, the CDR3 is TGTGCCAGCAGCGGACAGGGTGTCGACTACGAGCAGTACTTC. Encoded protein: CASSGQGVDYEQYF. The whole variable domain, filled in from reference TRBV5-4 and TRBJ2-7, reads ETGVTQSPTHLIKTRGQQVTLRCSSQSGHNTVSWYQQALGQGPQFIFQYYREEENGRGNFPPRFSGLQFPNYSSELNVNALELDDSALYLCASSGQGVDYEQYFGPGTRLTVT.

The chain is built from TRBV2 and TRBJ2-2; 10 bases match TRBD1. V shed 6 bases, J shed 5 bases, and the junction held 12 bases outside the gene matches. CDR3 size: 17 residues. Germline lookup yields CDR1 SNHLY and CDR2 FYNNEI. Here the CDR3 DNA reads TGTGCCAGCAGCCTCACGACAGGGGGCAGAGGAACCGGGGAGCTGTTTTTT. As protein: CASSLTTGGRGTGELFF. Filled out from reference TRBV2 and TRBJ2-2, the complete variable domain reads EPEVTQTPSHQVTQMGQEVILRCVPISNHLYFYWYRQILGQKVEFLVSFYNNEISEKSEIFDDQFSVERPDGSNFTLKIRSTKLEDSAMYFCASSLTTGGRGTGELFFGEGSRLTVL.

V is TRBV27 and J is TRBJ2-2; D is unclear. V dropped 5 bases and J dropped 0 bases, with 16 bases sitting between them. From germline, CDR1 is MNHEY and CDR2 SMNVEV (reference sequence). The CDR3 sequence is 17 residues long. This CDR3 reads CASSPDRGASNTGELFF. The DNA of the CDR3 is TGTGCCAGCAGTCCCGACCGAGGCGCCTCGAACACCGGGGAGCTGTTTTTT.

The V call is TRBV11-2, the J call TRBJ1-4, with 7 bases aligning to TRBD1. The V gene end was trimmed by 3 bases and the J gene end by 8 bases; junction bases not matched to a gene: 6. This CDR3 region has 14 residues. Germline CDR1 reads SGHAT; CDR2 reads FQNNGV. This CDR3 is CASSFTGVREKLFF. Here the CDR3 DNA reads TGTGCCAGCAGCTTCACAGGGGTCAGAGAAAAACTGTTTTTT.

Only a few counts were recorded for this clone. The CDR3 DNA reads as TGTGCCAGCAGTAACGTTCACAGGGGTCGCGAGCAGTTCTTC. Protein: CASSNVHRGREQFF. V gene TRBV6-5 combines with J gene TRBJ2-1, with TRBD1 identical over 7 bases. The CDR3 sequence is 14 residues long. Germline V gene data show CDR1 as MNHEY and CDR2 as SVGAGI. V lost 5 bases, J lost 10 bases, and 11 bases stayed unmatched.

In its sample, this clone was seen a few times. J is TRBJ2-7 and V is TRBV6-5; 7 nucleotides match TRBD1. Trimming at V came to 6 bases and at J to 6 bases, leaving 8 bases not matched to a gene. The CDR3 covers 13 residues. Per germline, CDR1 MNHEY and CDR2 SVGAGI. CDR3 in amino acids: CASRSQGVAEQYF. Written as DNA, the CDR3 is TGTGCCAGCAGATCGCAGGGGGTGGCCGAGCAGTACTTC.

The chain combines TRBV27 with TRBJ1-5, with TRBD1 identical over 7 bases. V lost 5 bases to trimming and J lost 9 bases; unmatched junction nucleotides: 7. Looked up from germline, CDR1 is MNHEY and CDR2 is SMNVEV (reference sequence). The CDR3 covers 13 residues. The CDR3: CASSRQGDRPQHF. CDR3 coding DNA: TGTGCCAGCAGTAGACAGGGAGATCGGCCCCAGCATTTT.

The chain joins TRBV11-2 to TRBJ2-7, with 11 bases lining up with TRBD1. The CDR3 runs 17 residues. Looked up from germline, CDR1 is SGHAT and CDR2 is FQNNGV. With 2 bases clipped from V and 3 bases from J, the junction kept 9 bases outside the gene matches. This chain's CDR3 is CASSLRGGTGGFYEQYF. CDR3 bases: TGTGCCAGCAGCTTAAGAGGCGGGACAGGGGGTTTCTACGAGCAGTACTTC.

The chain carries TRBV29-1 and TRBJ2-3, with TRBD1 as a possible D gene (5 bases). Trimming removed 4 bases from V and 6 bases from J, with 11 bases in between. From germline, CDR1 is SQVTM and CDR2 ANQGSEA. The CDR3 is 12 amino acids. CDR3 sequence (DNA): TGCAGCGTTGGGGGCTCACGTGATACGCAGTATTTT. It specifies CSVGGSRDTQYF.

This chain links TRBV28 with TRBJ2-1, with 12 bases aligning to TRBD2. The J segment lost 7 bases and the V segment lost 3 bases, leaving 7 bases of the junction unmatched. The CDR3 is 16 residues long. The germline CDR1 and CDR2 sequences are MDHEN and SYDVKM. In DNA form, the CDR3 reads TGTGCCAGCAGTTTTCCCCCTAGCGGGGGGGCAAATGAGCAGTTCTTC. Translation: CASSFPPSGGANEQFF.

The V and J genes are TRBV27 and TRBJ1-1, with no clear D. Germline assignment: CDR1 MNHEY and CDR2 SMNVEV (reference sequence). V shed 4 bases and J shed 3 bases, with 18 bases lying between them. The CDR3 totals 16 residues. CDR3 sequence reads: CASSSPLRQKHTEAFF. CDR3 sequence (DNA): TGTGCCAGCAGTTCGCCCCTGAGGCAGAAACACACTGAAGCTTTCTTT.

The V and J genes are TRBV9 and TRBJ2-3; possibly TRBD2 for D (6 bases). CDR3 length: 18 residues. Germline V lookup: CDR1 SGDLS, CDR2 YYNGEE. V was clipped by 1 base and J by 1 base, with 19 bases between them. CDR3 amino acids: CASSVTPRGGSGTDTQYF. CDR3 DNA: TGTGCCAGCAGCGTAACACCACGGGGAGGTAGCGGCACAGATACGCAGTATTTT.